This T cell receptor beta chain was identified in a study of metastatic and nonmetastatic thyroid tumors. About the research overall: The study looked at repertoires side by side in blood and in tumor or nodule tissue from malignant and benign thyroid patients.

CDR1 and CDR2 (germline): MNHNS, SASEGT. This CDR3 comprises 14 residues. Findings and limits, study-wide: When malignant thyroid tumors were compared with benign nodules, TCR beta diversity was reportedly significantly higher in the malignant tumors. This held in both blood and tumor samples.

Before thyroid surgery, none of the patients had received any treatment. Original analysis: What underpinned the distant-metastasis classifier for papillary thyroid cancer was the set of CDR3 differences across clinicopathological groups. TCRdb reprocessed the PCR reads via MiXCR. TCRdb's processing, not the authors' own work, is the source of the V and J calls. The sample yields approximately 32,000 clones, 15% to 20% seen once. This clone turned up a few times. What it binds is not known. One junction end does not reproduce the germline sequence, and a read error may be involved. The chain uses TRBV6-1 and TRBJ2-2, with D unresolved. This clonotype was sampled from a female donor with papillary thyroid cancer or a benign thyroid nodule (not recorded which). Some clones in this sample may be carry-over from other donors' samples. The sequencing sample was made of blood. CDR3 in amino acids: CASNGRLNTVELFF. The CDR3 nucleotides are TGTGCCAGCAACGGCCGGCTGAACACCGTGGAGCTGTTTTTT.